The text below deals with one T cell receptor beta chain. Its target is unknown. These data belong to a study of regulatory and conventional T cells in RAG deficiency. Study-wide results and caveats: Shorter CDR3s in all patient subsets; >80% Treg-Tconv overlap in Omenn. Other subsets showed approximately 10-fold reductions, but Treg unique TCR beta sequences fell about 100-fold in these patients.

V was pared by 6 bases and J by 6 bases, with 6 bases between. Germline V CDR1 and CDR2: SGHRS, YFSETQ. The CDR3 is 10 residues long. Clones were sequenced by immunoSEQ multiplex PCR, and TCRdb holds only the in-frame ones, with some missing. The sample yields 34,000 or so clones, approximately 89% seen once. These sequences were also reported in another study, on regulatory T cells. That source notes: The primer mix had 52 TRBV and 13 TRBJ primers. Skewed V and J usage and few unique V-J pairs marked patient repertoires, most in Tregs.

The chain has TRBV5-1 and TRBJ1-2; D not certain. What was sequenced was CD8+ T cells sorted from blood. The receptor comes from a human donor in good health. The CDR3 here is CASTSNGYTF. CDR3 nucleotide sequence: TGCGCCAGCACCTCGAATGGCTACACCTTC.